The 32 T cell receptor beta chains below were found in one sample sequenced in a study of T cells in women clearing cervical HPV infection. Profiled with immunoSEQ multiplex PCR; TCRdb holds only in-frame clones, not every one. This listing includes 25,000 to 40,000 clones. The sequenced sample consisted of blood buffy coat. Source of these receptors: a woman aged 18-70 years with a cervical HPV16 infection that either progressed to CIN3+ or cleared (not recorded which).

As for this clone: The read finishes 3 residues shy of the CDR3 end, and the germline J gene is used to complete it. The J gene is TRBJ2-1, the V gene TRBV2; 8 bases map to TRBD1. The CDR3 covers 17 residues. J was trimmed by 2 bases and V by 6 bases; bases with no gene match: 12. Per germline, CDR1 SNHLY and CDR2 FYNNEI. Partial CDR3 DNA: TGTGCCAGCAGCGAGCGTGATTTGGACAGGGCCTACAATGAG. Amino acids: CASSERDLDRAYNE. The entire CDR3 reads CASSERDLDRAYNEQFF.

Points on this clone: The CDR3 extends 3 residues past the end of the read, so its final part is completed from the germline J gene. The gene calls are TRBV12-3 or TRBV12-4 and TRBJ2-3; 8 positions agree with TRBD2. The CDR3 has 16 residues. With 6 bases clipped from V and 5 bases from J, the junction kept 13 bases outside the gene matches. CDR3 region: CASSRRPPSGGDTQYF. The CDR3 DNA, read in part, is TGTGCCAGCAGCCGCCGTCCCCCCAGCGGGGGAGATACG.

A word on this clone: The CDR3 end lies 3 residues beyond the end of the read and is filled in from the germline J gene. This sequence joins TRBV7-9 and TRBJ2-4, with D perhaps TRBD1 (6 bases). The length of the CDR3 is 12 residues. The V gene's germline CDR1 is SEHNR and CDR2 FQNEAQ (reference sequence). This CDR3 reads CASSPDSYGQYF. The sequenced part of the CDR3 DNA is TGTGCCAGCAGCCCGGACAGTTATGGT.

With respect to this clone: The read terminates 3 residues before the CDR3 end, so the remaining end is supplied by the germline J gene. This rearrangement joins TRBV6-2 or TRBV6-3 to TRBJ2-3, with TRBD1 matching 7 bases. The CDR3 covers 15 residues. The germline gives CDR1 MNHEY, CDR2 SVGEGT. The CDR3 DNA, read in part, is TGTGCCAGCAGTTACGCAGGGGGTTCCCAAGAGACG. Protein sequence: CASSYAGGSQET. The full CDR3 sequence reads CASSYAGGSQETQYF.

With respect to this clone: Coverage ceases 3 residues before the CDR3 finishes, and the germline J gene fills in the end. This sequence joins TRBV12-3 or TRBV12-4 and TRBJ1-5; D is possibly TRBD1 (5 bases). The CDR3 is 15 residues long. The sequenced part of the CDR3 DNA is TGTGCCAGCAGTTTAGCTAGCGGGGGAACAGATCCC. Translating it yields CASSLASGGTDP. The CDR3, in full, reads CASSLASGGTDPQHF.

With regard to this clone: Read coverage stops 3 residues before the CDR3 terminus; the germline J gene supplies the remainder. This sequence joins TRBV20-1 and TRBJ1-1, with D perhaps matching TRBD1 (5 bases). The germline gives CDR1 DFQATT, CDR2 SNEGSKA (reference sequence). This CDR3 contains 14 residues. Trimming pared 3 bases from V and 0 bases from J, leaving 11 bases between. The CDR3 bases that were read are TGCAGTGCTAGGGGGACTCCCATGAACACTGAA. It encodes CSARGTPMNTE. The complete CDR3 reads CSARGTPMNTEAFF.

On this clone: The observed sequence ends 3 residues before the CDR3 terminus, with the missing tail filled in from the germline J gene. V is TRBV2 and J is TRBJ2-7; D not resolved. Looked up from germline, CDR1 is SNHLY and CDR2 is FYNNEI. The V and J ends lost 6 bases and 5 bases respectively, with 17 bases between them. The CDR3 loop spans 14 amino acids. The CDR3 is CASRRTVSLDEQYF. The sequenced CDR3 bases are TGTGCCAGCAGGAGAACTGTGAGTTTGGACGAG.

Worth noting for this clone: The observed sequence ends 3 residues before the CDR3 terminus, with the missing tail filled in from the germline J gene. The J gene is TRBJ2-3, the V gene TRBV5-4, with TRBD2 matching over 11 bases. V was clipped by 2 bases and J by 2 bases; unmatched bases: 4. The CDR3 extends over 16 amino acids. Germline V gene lookup returns CDR1 SGHNT and CDR2 YYREEE (reference sequence). CDR3 DNA (partial): TGTGCCAGCAGCTTTAGACTAGCGGGGTTCACAGATACG. Protein sequence: CASSFRLAGFTDT. The entire CDR3 protein is CASSFRLAGFTDTQYF.

With respect to this clone: The read terminates 3 residues before the CDR3 end, so the remaining end is supplied by the germline J gene. V gene TRBV12-3 or TRBV12-4 combines with J gene TRBJ2-1; 7 bases map to TRBD2. The V segment lost 3 bases and the J segment 5 bases; nucleotides outside the gene matches: 7. This CDR3 region has 15 residues. Incomplete CDR3 DNA: TGTGCCAGCAGTTTTGCAGGGAGGGTCCACAATGAG. Its translation is CASSFAGRVHNE. The whole CDR3 is CASSFAGRVHNEQFF.

As for this clone: The read comes to an end 3 residues before the CDR3 does, leaving the germline J gene to fill in the end. The V gene is TRBV7-2, the J gene TRBJ2-2; the D is unclear. The CDR3 consists of 13 residues. The germline V gene encodes CDR1 SGHTA and CDR2 FQGNSA. The sequenced part of the CDR3 DNA is TGTGCCAGCAGCTCGAGCAAGGCGACTCGG. Protein product: CASSSSKATR. The whole CDR3 protein reads CASSSSKATRLFF. Using reference TRBV7-2 and TRBJ2-2 for the parts outside the CDR3, the full variable domain is GAGVSQSPSNKVTEKGKDVELRCDPISGHTALYWYRQSLGQGLEFLIYFQGNSAPDKSGLPSDRFSAERTGGSVSTLTIQRTQQEDSAVYLCASSSSKATRLFFGEGSRLTVL.

Notes on this clone: Sequence at one end of the junction differs from germline and may be a read error. The CDR3 end is not reached by the read, which stops 3 residues before it; the germline J gene fills it in. The chain uses TRBV4-2 and TRBJ2-3; 11 nucleotides line up with TRBD1. Germline V CDR1 and CDR2: LGHNA, YNFKEQ. This CDR3 is 15 amino acids long. Incomplete CDR3 DNA: TGCGCCAGCAGCTTCGGACAGGGGGCTTCTGAGACG. Residues: CASSFGQGASET. The whole CDR3 sequence reads CASSFGQGASETQYF.

Points on this clone: From the germline J gene comes the end of the CDR3, since the read stops 3 residues before it. The V call is TRBV6-1, the J call TRBJ2-7, with unresolved D. CDR1 and CDR2 from the germline V gene are MNHNS and SASEGT. Trimming took off 2 bases at V and 3 bases at J, with 11 bases between the two ends. The length of the CDR3 is 14 residues. The covered CDR3 bases are TGTGCCAGCAGTGAAAGAGGTGGCAACTACGAG. Translation: CASSERGGNYE. The whole CDR3 is CASSERGGNYEQYF.

A remark on this clone: The sequence runs out 3 residues before the end of the CDR3; the remainder is reconstructed from the germline J gene. The V call is TRBV20-1, the J call TRBJ2-3, with D possibly TRBD2 on 5 matching bases. The germline gives CDR1 DFQATT, CDR2 SNEGSKA (reference sequence). The CDR3 has 14 amino acids. The V and J ends lost 3 bases and 1 base respectively, with 11 bases between them. CDR3 amino acids: CSARARAGTDTQYF. The part of the CDR3 DNA that was read is TGCAGTGCTAGGGCCCGAGCGGGCACAGATACG.

Comment on this clone: Read data end 3 residues before the CDR3 end; the end is taken from the germline J gene. The chain carries TRBV30 and TRBJ2-4; 7 bases agree with TRBD1. Germline CDR1 and CDR2: GTSNPN and SVGIG (reference sequence). The CDR3 has 14 amino acids. The CDR3 reads CAWSQGGGGQPQYF. CDR3 DNA, as far as it was read: TGTGCCTGGAGTCAAGGGGGCGGTGGTCAGCCT.

With regard to this clone: The read comes to an end 3 residues before the CDR3 does, leaving the germline J gene to fill in the end. J is TRBJ1-4 and V is TRBV30, with TRBD1 matching over 9 bases. V gave up 0 bases and J gave up 8 bases; unmatched junction bases: 7. In germline, CDR1 is GTSNPN, CDR2 SVGIG (reference sequence). The CDR3 contains 15 residues. The CDR3 here is CAWSVRGTGNEKLFF. The covered CDR3 bases are TGTGCCTGGAGTGTTCGAGGGACAGGGAACGAAAAA.

Worth noting for this clone: The sequence runs out 3 residues before the end of the CDR3; the remainder is reconstructed from the germline J gene. The chain is built from TRBV11-2 and TRBJ2-4, with a possible D match to TRBD1 (6 bases). The CDR3 is made up of 15 amino acids. Germline values: CDR1 SGHAT, CDR2 FQNNGV. Partial CDR3 DNA: TGTGCCAGCAGCTCCACCCGGGACACTAACTATGGT. It encodes CASSSTRDTNYG. The whole CDR3 region reads CASSSTRDTNYGQYF. The whole variable domain, filled in from reference TRBV11-2 and TRBJ2-4, reads EAGVAQSPRYKIIEKRQSVAFWCNPISGHATLYWYQQILGQGPKLLIQFQNNGVVDDSQLPKDRFSAERLKGVDSTLKIQPAKLEDSAVYLCASSSTRDTNYGQYFGAGTRLSVL.

Of note for this clone: The CDR3 end lies 3 residues beyond the end of the read and is filled in from the germline J gene. The gene calls are TRBV2 and TRBJ1-1; the D gene is possibly TRBD1 (6 bases). V lost 3 bases, J lost 4 bases, and 9 bases lay in between. In germline, CDR1 is SNHLY, CDR2 FYNNEI. This CDR3 comprises 13 residues. The CDR3 DNA, read in part, is TGTGCCAGCAGTGATCCCAGGGGCACTGAA. Translation: CASSDPRGTE. The complete CDR3 protein is CASSDPRGTEAFF.

Regarding this clone: The CDR3 end is not reached by the read, which stops 3 residues before it; the germline J gene fills it in. This chain joins TRBV7-2 and TRBJ2-3; tentatively, D is TRBD1 (6 bases). This CDR3 spans 14 amino acids. The germline gives CDR1 SGHTA, CDR2 FQGNSA. This chain's CDR3 is CASSLEGVNQPQYF. Partial CDR3 DNA: TGTGCCAGCAGCTTAGAGGGGGTCAATCAGCCG.

This clone is deemed medium-sized by its frequency. From the germline J gene comes the end of the CDR3, since the read stops 3 residues before it. The chain recombines TRBV5-1 with TRBJ2-6; a weak D match, TRBD1 (6 bases). The CDR3 consists of 16 residues. V gave up 1 base and J gave up 0 bases, with 8 bases separating them. Germline CDR1 and CDR2: SGHRS and YFSETQ. CDR3 bases read: TGCGCCAGCAGCTTGACAGGGAACTCTGGGGCCAACGTC. Protein sequence: CASSLTGNSGANV. In full, the CDR3 is CASSLTGNSGANVLTF. Complete variable domain (other parts from reference TRBV5-1 and TRBJ2-6): KAGVTQTPRYLIKTRGQQVTLSCSPISGHRSVSWYQQTPGQGLQFLFEYFSETQRNKGNFPGRFSGRQFSNSRSEMNVSTLELGDSALYLCASSLTGNSGANVLTFGAGSRLTVL.

The CDR3 sequence: CASSSTSGKYTQYF. The CDR3 DNA, read in part, is TGCGCCAGCAGCTCGACTAGCGGGAAATATACG. This chain connects TRBV5-1 to TRBJ2-3; TRBD2 aligns across 11 bases. The read finishes 3 residues shy of the CDR3 end, and the germline J gene is used to complete it. The V segment lost 3 bases and the J segment 7 bases; nucleotides outside the gene matches: 4. The CDR3 length is 14 residues. Germline V gene sequence: CDR1 SGHRS, CDR2 YFSETQ.

With regard to this clone: The read halts 3 residues ahead of the CDR3 end, with the missing end drawn from the germline J gene. The chain links TRBV7-2 to TRBJ2-1; 10 nucleotides line up with TRBD1. This CDR3 is 15 amino acids long. CDR1 SGHTA and CDR2 FQGNSA come from the germline V gene. Trimming at V came to 3 bases and at J to 4 bases, leaving 3 bases not matched to a gene. Incomplete CDR3 DNA: TGTGCCAGCAGCTTCCGGGACAGGGGTTACAATGAG. Amino acid sequence: CASSFRDRGYNE. The whole CDR3 sequence reads CASSFRDRGYNEQFF.

A word on this clone: Coverage ceases 3 residues before the CDR3 finishes, and the germline J gene fills in the end. The chain employs TRBV5-1 and TRBJ1-2; TRBD1 is a possible D gene (5 bases). This CDR3 has 15 amino acids. CDR1 and CDR2 from the germline V gene are SGHRS and YFSETQ. The part of the CDR3 DNA that was read is TGCGCCAGCAGCTTCAGTATACAGACGGGGGAAGGC. Residues: CASSFSIQTGEG. The whole CDR3 sequence reads CASSFSIQTGEGYTF.

In the case of this clone: The read ends 3 residues early relative to the CDR3; the germline J gene fills the gap. The chain couples TRBV19 to TRBJ2-4; TRBD1 might be the D (6 bases). Germline V gene sequence: CDR1 LNHDA, CDR2 SQIVND (reference sequence). The CDR3 is 12 residues long. This CDR3 reads CAAQGVQGGQYF. The part of the CDR3 DNA that was read is TGTGCCGCACAGGGAGTTCAAGGTGGT.

For this clone: The CDR3 is cut off 3 residues early in the read; its end comes from the germline J gene. This rearrangement joins TRBV7-2 to TRBJ1-1; 11 bases match TRBD1. The V and J ends lost 5 bases and 6 bases, in that order; junction bases with no gene match: 2. This CDR3 spans 13 amino acids. Germline V CDR1 and CDR2: SGHTA, FQGNSA. The CDR3 DNA, read in part, is TGTGCCAGCAGCGCGGACAGGGGGCCTGAA. Protein: CASSADRGPE. The full CDR3 protein reads CASSADRGPEAFF.

A remark on this clone: The read terminates 3 residues ahead of where the CDR3 ends, so the germline J gene completes it. The chain is built from TRBV19 and TRBJ1-2, with D maybe TRBD1 (6 bases). The V and J ends lost 3 bases and 4 bases respectively, with 9 bases between them. Germline V CDR1 and CDR2: LNHDA, SQIVND (reference sequence). The CDR3 spans 13 residues. CDR3 DNA, as far as it was read: TGTGCCAGTAGTATGGGACATAGCTATGGC. It codes for CASSMGHSYG. The full CDR3 protein reads CASSMGHSYGYTF.

As for this clone: Read coverage stops 3 residues before the CDR3 terminus; the germline J gene supplies the remainder. The chain recombines TRBV9 with TRBJ2-5; 9 bases are shared with TRBD1. Germline-derived CDR1 and CDR2 are SGDLS and YYNGEE. Trimming at V came to 0 bases and at J to 5 bases, leaving 5 bases not matched to a gene. The CDR3 is 15 amino acids. The CDR3 here is CASSVVGDRAETQYF. Partial CDR3 DNA: TGTGCCAGCAGCGTAGTAGGGGACAGGGCTGAGACC.

The sequenced CDR3 bases are TGCAGCGTTGGTGATACAGCCCGGCGGACC. Translating gives CSVGDTARRT. Given in full, the CDR3 is CSVGDTARRTQYF. V and J are TRBV29-1 and TRBJ2-5, with D unclear. The read terminates 3 residues before the CDR3 end, so the remaining end is supplied by the germline J gene. V lost 4 bases and J 7 bases, leaving 16 bases between the germline ends. CDR1 and CDR2 from the germline V gene are SQVTM and ANQGSEA. The CDR3 runs 13 residues.

CDR3 DNA (partial): TGCAGCGCCGCCCCGCAGGGGAAGAGGGAAAAA. Encoded protein: CSAAPQGKREK. The full CDR3 is CSAAPQGKREKLFF. The V call is TRBV29-1, the J call TRBJ1-4, with D perhaps matching TRBD1 (6 bases). The read ends 3 residues early relative to the CDR3; the germline J gene fills the gap. The CDR3 covers 14 residues. V lost 7 bases, J lost 8 bases, and 20 bases lay in between. Germline V gene data show CDR1 as SQVTM and CDR2 as ANQGSEA. Combining the CDR3 with reference TRBV29-1 and TRBJ1-4 gives the whole variable domain SAVISQKPSRDICQRGTSLTIQCQVDSQVTMMFWYRQQPGQSLTLIATANQGSEATYESGFVIDKFPISRPNLTFSTLTVSNMSPEDSSIYLCSAAPQGKREKLFFGSGTQLSVL.

Comments on this clone: The read terminates 3 residues ahead of where the CDR3 ends, so the germline J gene completes it. This chain links TRBV12-3 or TRBV12-4 with TRBJ2-1; 8 positions agree with TRBD2. The CDR3 length is 14 residues. V lost 1 base, J lost 8 bases, and 4 bases stayed unmatched. The sequenced CDR3 bases are TGTGCCAGCAGTTTAGGACTAGCGAACGATGAG. Encoded protein: CASSLGLANDE. The whole CDR3 region reads CASSLGLANDEQFF.

With regard to this clone: One end of the junction varies from germline; a read error may be responsible. The CDR3 is cut off 3 residues early in the read; its end comes from the germline J gene. The chain combines TRBV4-2 with TRBJ1-1, with D perhaps matching TRBD1 (6 bases). Germline CDR1 LGHNA, CDR2 YNFKEQ. The CDR3 loop spans 13 amino acids. CDR3 DNA (partial): TGCGCCAGCAGCCAAGACCGGACAACAGGG. Amino acids: CASSQDRTTG. The full CDR3 reads CASSQDRTTGAFF.

Note on this clone: From the germline J gene comes the end of the CDR3, since the read stops 3 residues before it. The J gene is TRBJ2-7, the V gene TRBV7-9; 9 positions match TRBD1. Germline CDR1 and CDR2: SEHNR and FQNEAQ (reference sequence). This CDR3 has 14 residues. V shed 5 bases, J shed 6 bases, and the junction held 8 bases outside the gene matches. CDR3 DNA (partial): TGTGCCAGCAGCCCGAGGACAGGGGCGACCGAG. Translating gives CASSPRTGATE. In full, the CDR3 reads CASSPRTGATEQYF.

Turning to this clone: The read is 3 residues too short to cover the CDR3 end, so that end is filled in from the germline J gene. V usage is TRBV20-1 and J usage is TRBJ2-5; 9 bases align to TRBD2. Trimming cost V 1 base and J 5 bases; bases outside gene matches: 5. This CDR3 region has 14 residues. Germline CDR1 reads DFQATT; CDR2 reads SNEGSKA (reference sequence). The CDR3 loop is CSARVAGEGETQYF. CDR3 bases read: TGCAGTGCTAGAGTAGCGGGGGAGGGCGAGACC.